This T cell receptor beta chain was identified during a study of cytomegalovirus exposure and HLA in healthy donors. The assay was immunoSEQ multiplex PCR, and TCRdb's table has in-frame clones only and misses some. The table lists around 140,000 clones, approximately 94% of them singletons. The sequencing sample was made of PBMCs. The sequence was collected from a man between 18 and 29 years old in good health and CMV-seropositive.

CDR3 protein: CASSPPSRGSYNEQFF. The CDR3 coding sequence is TGTGCCAGCTCACCACCTTCCAGGGGATCCTACAATGAGCAGTTCTTC. V usage is TRBV18 and J usage is TRBJ2-1, with D maybe TRBD1 (6 bases). V lost 0 bases and J lost 1, with 10 bases in between. Germline assignment: CDR1 KGHSH and CDR2 LQKENI. The CDR3 loop spans 16 amino acids.